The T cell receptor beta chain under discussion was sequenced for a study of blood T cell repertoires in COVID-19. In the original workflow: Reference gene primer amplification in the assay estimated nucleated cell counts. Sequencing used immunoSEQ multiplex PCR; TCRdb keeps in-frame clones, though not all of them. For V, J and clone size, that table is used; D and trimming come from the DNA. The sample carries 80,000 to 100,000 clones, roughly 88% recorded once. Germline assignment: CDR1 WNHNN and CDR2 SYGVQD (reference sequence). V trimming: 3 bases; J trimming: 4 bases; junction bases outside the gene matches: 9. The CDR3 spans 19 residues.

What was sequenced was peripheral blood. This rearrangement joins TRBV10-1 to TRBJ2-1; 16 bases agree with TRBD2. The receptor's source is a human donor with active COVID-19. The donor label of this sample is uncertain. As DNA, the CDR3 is TGCGCCAGCAGTGACCCGACCGGGACTAGCGGGGGGGCGTACAATGAGCAGTTCTTC. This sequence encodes CASSDPTGTSGGAYNEQFF.